This TCR beta chain comes out of a study of blood T cell repertoires in COVID-19. For the study at large: Acute and convalescent COVID-19 samples came from the United States, Italy and Spain. From T cells, B-cell-depleted T cells, or PBMCs came the material, which was cDNA or gDNA.

Authors' processing steps: Amplification with reference gene primers provided the estimates of nucleated cell counts. This table comes from immunoSEQ multiplex PCR, and its TCRdb copy is limited to in-frame clones, with some not included. D and trimming come from the DNA, and the V and J calls and clone size come from that table. The sample shows 150,000 to 200,000 clones, around 86% of them seen only once. V was pared by 0 bases and J by 6 bases, with 8 bases between. CDR3 length equals 13 residues. CDR1 and CDR2 from the germline V gene are SEHNR and FQNEAQ (reference sequence). The chain recombines TRBV7-9 with TRBJ1-2; TRBD1 might be the D (5 bases). Sequencing was performed on peripheral blood. This clonotype was obtained from a man in his late teens or twenties with acute or convalescent COVID-19. CDR3 nucleotides: TGTGCCAGCAGCTTAGCGCGGGACGATGGCTACACCTTC. Protein product: CASSLARDDGYTF. Combining the CDR3 with reference TRBV7-9 and TRBJ1-2 gives the whole variable domain DTGVSQNPRHKITKRGQNVTFRCDPISEHNRLYWYRQTLGQGPEFLTYFQNEAQLEKSRLLSDRFSAERPKGSFSTLEIQRTEQGDSAMYLCASSLARDDGYTFGSGTRLTVV.